The T cell receptor beta chain described here comes from a study of CD8+CD57+ T cells in acquired aplastic anemia. Patients selected for sequencing had displayed CD8+CD57+ cell expansion by flow cytometry. Every patient was diagnosed with severe acquired aplastic anemia. The CDR3 extends over 17 amino acids. CDR1 is LNHNV, CDR2 YYDKDF, per germline (reference sequence). The V and J ends lost 3 bases and 0 bases, in that order; junction bases with no gene match: 11. TCR beta VDJ and CDR3 were profiled, and genomic DNA was the template. Using its own MiXCR run on the reads, TCRdb lists one record per CDR3 protein. The sample holds 110,000 or so distinct CDR3 sequences, 55% to 60% seen once.

The sequenced sample consisted of sorted CD4+, CD8+, or CD8+CD57+ T cells (not recorded which) from PBMCs. This sequence originates from a human donor with aplastic anemia. The rearrangement joins TRBV15 to TRBJ2-7; TRBD1 agrees at 7 bases. This CDR3 is CATSSAHRGRSSYEQYF. DNA of the CDR3: TGTGCCACCAGCAGTGCTCACAGGGGCCGAAGCTCCTACGAGCAGTACTTC. Looking up the rest from reference TRBV15 and TRBJ2-7 gives the full variable domain: DAMVIQNPRYQVTQFGKPVTLSCSQTLNHNVMYWYQQKSSQAPKLLFHYYDKDFNNEADTPDNFQSRRPNTSFCFLDIRSPGLGDTAMYLCATSSAHRGRSSYEQYFGPGTRLTVT.